This T cell receptor beta chain was profiled in a study of blood T cell repertoires in COVID-19. Measured with immunoSEQ multiplex PCR; TCRdb has only the in-frame clones, and not every one. The sample contains hundreds of thousands of clones, around 87% of which appear only once. This receptor was identified in a young woman with acute COVID-19. Sequencing used PBMCs or T cells enriched from blood (not recorded which).

The CDR3 DNA reads as TGTGCCTGGAGTGTCCCCGGGTCCGGTCTCTACGAGCAGTACTTC. Amino acid sequence: CAWSVPGSGLYEQYF. V gene TRBV30 combines with J gene TRBJ2-7; D not resolved. The CDR3 loop spans 15 amino acids. V shed 0 bases and J shed 3 bases, with 15 bases lying between them. Germline loops: CDR1 GTSNPN, CDR2 SVGIG (reference sequence).